This record concerns one T cell receptor (beta chain) sequence. Its antigen is not known. The sample belongs to a study of response to subunit inactivated influenza vaccine. General observations from the study: Each seasonal flu vaccination may recruit only limited new T cells, authors suggested.

TCRdb itself ran the RT-PCR reads through MiXCR, one entry per CDR3 protein. The sample lists about 190,000 distinct CDR3 sequences, 14% seen once, with about 25% in the top ten. CDR1 is MNHEY, CDR2 SMNVEV, per germline (reference sequence). The V end lost 3 bases, the J end lost 0 bases, and 6 bases lay between the germline ends. This CDR3 has 14 amino acids. Source: CD8+ T cells sorted from PBMCs, taken around 5 days after vaccination. This receptor was taken from a man aged 50-59 years who received an inactivated influenza vaccine. The rearrangement uses TRBV27 and TRBJ1-5; no definite D call. CDR3 nucleotide sequence: TGTGCCAGCAGTTTGGTTGCTAGCAATCAGCCCCAGCATTTT. It yields the protein CASSLVASNQPQHF.